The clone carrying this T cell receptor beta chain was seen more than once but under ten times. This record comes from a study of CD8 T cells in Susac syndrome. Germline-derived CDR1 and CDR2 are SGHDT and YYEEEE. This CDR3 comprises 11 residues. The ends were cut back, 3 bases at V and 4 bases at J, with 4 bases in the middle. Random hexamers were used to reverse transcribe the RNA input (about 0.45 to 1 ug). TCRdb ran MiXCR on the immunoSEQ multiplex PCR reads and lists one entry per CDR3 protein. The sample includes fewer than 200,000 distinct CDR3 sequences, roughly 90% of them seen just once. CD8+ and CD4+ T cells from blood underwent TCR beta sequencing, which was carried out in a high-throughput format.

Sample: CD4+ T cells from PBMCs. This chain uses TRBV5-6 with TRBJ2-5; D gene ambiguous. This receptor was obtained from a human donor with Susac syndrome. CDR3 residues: CASSWGETQYF. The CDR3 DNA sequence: TGTGCCAGCAGCTGGGGAGAGACCCAGTACTTC.